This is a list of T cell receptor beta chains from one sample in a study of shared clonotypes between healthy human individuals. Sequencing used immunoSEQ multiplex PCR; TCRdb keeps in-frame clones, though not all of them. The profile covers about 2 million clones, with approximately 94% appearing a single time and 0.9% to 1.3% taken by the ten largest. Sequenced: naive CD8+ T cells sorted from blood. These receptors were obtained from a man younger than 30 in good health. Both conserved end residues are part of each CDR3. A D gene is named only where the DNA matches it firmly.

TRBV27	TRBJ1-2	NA	CASSSMPTNGYTF	TGTGCCAGCAGTTCAATGCCCACGAATGGCTACACCTTC
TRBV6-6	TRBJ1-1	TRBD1	CASSYSMAGGGTEAFF	TGTGCCAGCAGTTACTCGATGGCAGGGGGCGGCACTGAAGCTTTCTTT
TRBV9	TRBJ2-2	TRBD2	CASSLDPSGDTGELFF	TGTGCCAGCAGTCTGGACCCTAGCGGGGACACCGGGGAGCTGTTTTTT
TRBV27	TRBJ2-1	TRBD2	CASSLLREDNEQFF	TGTGCCAGCAGTTTATTGCGGGAGGATAATGAGCAGTTCTTC
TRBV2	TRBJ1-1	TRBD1	CASSLPTGGVPEAFF	TGTGCCAGCAGTCTCCCAACAGGGGGAGTGCCTGAAGCTTTCTTT
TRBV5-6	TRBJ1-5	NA	CASSLGEGGNQPQHF	TGTGCCAGCAGCTTGGGTGAGGGGGGCAATCAGCCCCAGCATTTT
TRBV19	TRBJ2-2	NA	CASSIDLQTGELFF	TGTGCCAGTAGTATAGATCTGCAGACCGGGGAGCTGTTTTTT
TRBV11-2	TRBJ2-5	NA	CASSFQGSQETQYF	TGTGCCAGCAGCTTCCAAGGGAGCCAAGAGACCCAGTACTTC
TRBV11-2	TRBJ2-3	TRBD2	CASSPGTSGRNPTDTQYF	TGTGCCAGCAGCCCCGGGACTAGCGGGAGGAACCCCACAGATACGCAGTATTTT
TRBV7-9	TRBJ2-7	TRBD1	CASSTTGGSSYEQYF	TGTGCCAGCAGCACCACAGGGGGGAGCTCCTACGAGCAGTACTTC